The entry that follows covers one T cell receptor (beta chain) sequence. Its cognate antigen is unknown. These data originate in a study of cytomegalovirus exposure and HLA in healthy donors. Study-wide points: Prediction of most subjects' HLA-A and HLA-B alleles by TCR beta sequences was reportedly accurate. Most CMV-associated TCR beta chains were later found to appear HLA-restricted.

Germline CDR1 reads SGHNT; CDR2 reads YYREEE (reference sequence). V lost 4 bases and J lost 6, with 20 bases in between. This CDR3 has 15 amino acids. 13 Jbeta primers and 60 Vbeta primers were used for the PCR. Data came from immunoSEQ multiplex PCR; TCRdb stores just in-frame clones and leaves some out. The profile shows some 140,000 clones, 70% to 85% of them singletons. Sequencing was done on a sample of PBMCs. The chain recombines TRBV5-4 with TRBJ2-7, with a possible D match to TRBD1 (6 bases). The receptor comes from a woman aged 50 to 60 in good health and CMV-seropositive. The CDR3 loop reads CASSLPGTREAEQYF. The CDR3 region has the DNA TGTGCCAGCAGCCTTCCCGGGACACGAGAGGCCGAGCAGTACTTC.